The next 18 T cell receptor beta chains were all read from a single sample in a study of T cells in Graves' hyperthyroidism and ophthalmopathy. Amplified regions were TCR beta CDR3 sequences from RNA transcripts. A first-round RT-PCR of the TCR CDR3 used the HTBI primer set. MiXCR was run by TCRdb on the multiplex PCR reads, yielding one entry per CDR3 protein. The repertoire holds around 760,000 distinct CDR3 sequences, with approximately 36% as singletons. The sample comprised blood. The receptor set was obtained from a middle-aged woman with Graves' hyperthyroidism.

This clonotype was seen many times. The CDR3 bases are TGTGCCAGTAGTAGAGGACAGGGCGGCTTCGATGGCTACACCTTC. Amino acids: CASSRGQGGFDGYTF. V is TRBV19 and J is TRBJ1-2, with 8 bases lining up with TRBD1. The trim removed 4 bases at V and 6 bases at J, leaving 10 bases unmatched. Germline CDR1 is LNHDA and CDR2 is SQIVND (reference sequence). The length of the CDR3 is 15 residues.

J is TRBJ1-2 and V is TRBV28; 8 nucleotides agree with TRBD1. V was pared by 9 bases and J by 0 bases, with 6 bases of the junction left unmatched. From germline, CDR1 is MDHEN and CDR2 SYDVKM. The CDR3 sequence is 14 residues long. The CDR3 sequence: CASSATGANYGYTF. In DNA, the CDR3 is TGTGCCAGTTCCGCGACAGGGGCTAACTATGGCTACACCTTC.

Note on this clonotype: This sequence may be a read error, since a much larger clone differs from it by one base. The V call is TRBV20-1, the J call TRBJ2-5; 14 bases are shared with TRBD2. This CDR3 region has 14 residues. The V segment lost 6 bases and the J segment 3 bases; nucleotides outside the gene matches: 3. CDR1 is DFQATT, CDR2 SNEGSKA, per germline (reference sequence). Written as DNA, the CDR3 is TGCAGTGCCGAGGGACTAGCGGGGGAAGAGACCCAGTACTTC. It encodes CSAEGLAGEETQYF.

The chain uses TRBV9 and TRBJ1-2, with 7 bases lining up with TRBD1. Germline assignment: CDR1 SGDLS and CDR2 YYNGEE. The CDR3 consists of 15 residues. After removal of 3 bases from V and 2 bases from J, the junction contained 7 bases not matched to a gene. The CDR3: CASSAEGQMNYGYTF. In DNA, the CDR3 is TGTGCCAGCAGCGCCGAGGGACAGATGAACTATGGCTACACCTTC.

This clonotype came up many times. The chain carries TRBV19 and TRBJ1-6; TRBD1 agrees at 8 bases. The CDR3 loop spans 16 amino acids. CDR1 is LNHDA, CDR2 SQIVND, per germline (reference sequence). The ends lost 5 bases at V and 6 bases at J; junction bases unmatched: 9. The CDR3: CASSPRTGKPNSPLHF. For the CDR3, the DNA is TGTGCCAGTAGTCCGCGGACAGGGAAGCCTAATTCACCCCTCCACTTT.

There are a few counts of this clonotype. The chain has TRBV6-5 and TRBJ2-5; 8 bases line up with TRBD1. Germline values: CDR1 MNHEY, CDR2 SVGAGI. This CDR3 contains 15 residues. Trimming cost V 7 bases and J 4 bases; bases outside gene matches: 11. CDR3 protein: CASNPRGQGRETQYF. CDR3 in DNA: TGTGCCAGCAATCCCCGAGGACAGGGACGAGAGACCCAGTACTTC.

The CDR3 reads CATSMDRDGELFF. In DNA, the CDR3 is TGTGCCACTAGTATGGACAGGGACGGGGAGCTGTTTTTT. The rearrangement joins TRBV10-3 to TRBJ2-2, with 8 bases aligning to TRBD1. CDR1 is ENHRY and CDR2 is SYGVKD in the germline V gene. The junction had 8 bases not matched to a gene; V was cut back by 10 bases and J by 7 bases. This CDR3 region has 13 residues.

This clonotype was recorded a few times. This chain links TRBV7-2 with TRBJ2-5, with D possibly TRBD1 on 6 matching bases. V was trimmed by 1 base and J by 2 bases, leaving 8 bases between them. The germline V gene encodes CDR1 SGHTA and CDR2 FQGNSA. This CDR3 contains 14 residues. The DNA of the CDR3 is TGTGCCAGCAGCTTAGTACAGGGACAAGAGACCCAGTACTTC. This gives the protein CASSLVQGQETQYF.

V gene TRBV4-3 combines with J gene TRBJ2-6; D may match TRBD1 or TRBD2 (6 bases each). The CDR3 sequence is 17 residues long. Germline V gene lookup returns CDR1 LGHNA and CDR2 YSLEER. The ends were cut back, 2 bases at V and 0 bases at J, with 11 bases in the middle. The CDR3 DNA is TGCGCCAGCAGCCAACAGGGGAGGTTCTCTGGGGCCAACGTCCTGACTTTC. Translation gives CASSQQGRFSGANVLTF.

This clonotype was detected once. CDR3: CASGTWGQGTAEAFF. The CDR3 nucleotides read TGTGCCAGCGGCACCTGGGGACAGGGAACCGCTGAAGCTTTCTTT. The rearrangement uses TRBV7-9 and TRBJ1-1, with 9 bases fitting TRBD1. Germline values: CDR1 SEHNR, CDR2 FQNEAQ (reference sequence). The CDR3 loop spans 15 amino acids. J gave up 6 bases and V 8 bases, and 13 bases lay outside the gene matches.

This clonotype is a singleton in its sample. The V call is TRBV7-9, the J call TRBJ2-7, with 16 bases fitting TRBD2. This CDR3 comprises 16 residues. Looked up from germline, CDR1 is SEHNR and CDR2 is FQNEAQ (reference sequence). The CDR3 DNA reads TGTGCAAGAAGCACCGGGACTAGCGGGAGGGCCGGCGAGCAGTACTTC. Translated: CARSTGTSGRAGEQYF. Full variable domain (rest looked up from reference TRBV7-9 and TRBJ2-7): DTGVSQNPRHKITKRGQNVTFRCDPISEHNRLYWYRQTLGQGPEFLTYFQNEAQLEKSRLLSDRFSAERPKGSFSTLEIQRTEQGDSAMYLCARSTGTSGRAGEQYFGPGTRLTVT.

Only a few counts were recorded for this clonotype. V usage is TRBV6-1 and J usage is TRBJ1-3, with D unclear. Germline V gene sequence: CDR1 MNHNS, CDR2 SASEGT. The CDR3 contains 12 residues. Trimming took 6 bases from V and 8 from J, leaving 11 bases between them. Here the CDR3 reads CASRPDEDTIYF. CDR3 in DNA: TGTGCCAGCAGACCGGACGAAGACACCATATATTTT.

This clonotype was counted at least ten times. The V gene is TRBV7-9, the J gene TRBJ1-6; no clear D. The germline V and J ends were trimmed by 5 bases and 10 bases, with 6 bases remaining between them. The V gene's germline CDR1 is SEHNR and CDR2 FQNEAQ (reference sequence). There are 11 residues in the CDR3. CDR3 loop: CASSGPSPLHF. As DNA, the CDR3 is TGTGCCAGCAGCGGGCCGTCACCCCTCCACTTT.

The CDR3 loop reads CASSRTSGRAVGADTQYF. In DNA form, the CDR3 reads TGTGCCAGCAGCCGGACTAGCGGGAGGGCCGTAGGCGCAGATACGCAGTATTTT. The V gene is TRBV11-1, the J gene TRBJ2-3; 15 bases line up with TRBD2. V lost 5 bases, J lost 4 bases, and 10 bases stayed unmatched. The CDR3 has 18 amino acids. The germline V gene has CDR1 SGHAT and CDR2 FQDESV (reference sequence).

This clonotype has a count of ten or more. The V gene is TRBV7-6, the J gene TRBJ2-6; weak D call: TRBD2 (5 bases). The CDR3 runs to 17 residues. V lost 7 bases and J lost 2, with 18 bases in between. Looked up from germline, CDR1 is SGHVS and CDR2 is FNYEAQ. The CDR3 is CASTLLTQEAGANVLTF. The DNA of the CDR3 is TGTGCCAGCACTCTCCTAACCCAGGAGGCTGGGGCCAACGTCCTGACTTTC.

This clonotype has a single count. This rearrangement joins TRBV5-5 to TRBJ2-2; no clear D gene. The CDR3 contains 16 residues. The V and J ends lost 6 bases and 0 bases respectively, with 15 bases between them. Germline assignment: CDR1 SGHKS and CDR2 YYEKEE (reference sequence). CDR3 region: CASTPDEVANTGELFF. DNA for the CDR3: TGTGCCAGCACTCCGGACGAGGTCGCGAACACCGGGGAGCTGTTTTTT.

This clonotype has more than one count but fewer than ten. The chain joins TRBV6-5 to TRBJ1-2; TRBD1 agrees at 9 bases. The germline gives CDR1 MNHEY, CDR2 SVGAGI. The CDR3 consists of 15 residues. Trimming took 4 bases from V and 8 from J; bases not matched to a gene: 11. CDR3 loop: CASSSTTGGGGGYTF. CDR3 bases: TGTGCCAGCAGTTCCACGACAGGGGGAGGGGGAGGCTACACCTTC.

This clonotype was detected many times. This chain joins TRBV9 and TRBJ1-1, with TRBD1 identical over 7 bases. J gave up 7 bases and V 4 bases, and 7 bases lay outside the gene matches. This CDR3 is built from 13 residues. The germline V gene encodes CDR1 SGDLS and CDR2 YYNGEE. The DNA of the CDR3 is TGTGCCAGCAGCTACTCGACAGGGCGTGAAGCTTTCTTT. It encodes CASSYSTGREAFF. Together with reference TRBV9 and TRBJ1-1, the CDR3 gives the full variable domain: DSGVTQTPKHLITATGQRVTLRCSPRSGDLSVYWYQQSLDQGLQFLIQYYNGEERAKGNILERFSAQQFPDLHSELNLSSLELGDSALYFCASSYSTGREAFFGQGTRLTVV.